Here is one T cell receptor (beta chain) with its context. Through a sample-barcoded 5' primer and a J-beta primer mix, a second PCR was run for about 6 to 11 cycles. From the 5' RACE reads, TCRdb called clonotypes with MiXCR, one entry per CDR3 protein. The repertoire holds approximately 900,000 distinct CDR3 sequences, with roughly 48% as singletons. The data belong to a study of blood T cells in healthy people across ages. The CDR3 extends over 12 amino acids. Germline CDR1 SEHNR, CDR2 FQNEAQ (reference sequence). V lost 5 bases and J 9 bases, leaving 11 bases between the germline ends. The sequenced sample consisted of blood. The receptor comes from a man aged 30-40 years in good health. This sequence joins TRBV7-9 and TRBJ2-1; D possibly matches TRBD1 or TRBD2 (5 bases each). The CDR3 reads CASSLGTPEQFF. CDR3 sequence (DNA): TGTGCCAGCAGCCTAGGGACGCCTGAGCAGTTCTTC.